This TCR beta chain stems from a study of T-cell reconstitution after alpha-beta-depleted transplantation in children. Study outcomes and limitations: One year post-transplant, T-cell counts and diversity were largely derived from T cells produced anew.

During its preparation, the TCRbeta library received unique molecular identifiers. TCRdb re-called the PCR reads through MiXCR, storing one row per CDR3 protein. The sample contains just over 950,000 distinct CDR3 sequences, about 29% of which appear only once. This clonotype was recorded a few times. No antigen is known for it. CDR1 and CDR2 (germline): PRHDT, FYEKMQ (reference sequence). The CDR3 covers 15 residues. V was clipped by 0 bases and J by 6 bases, with 12 bases between them. This clonotype was sampled from a boy less than two years old who had a stem cell transplant for SCID, so the T cells may come from the graft donor. Specimen: PBMCs, mostly from graft donor cells, collected 360 days after TCRalphabeta/CD19-depleted stem cell transplant. The rearrangement joins TRBV13 to TRBJ2-1; tentatively, D is TRBD1 (5 bases). CDR3 region: CASSLGLGPGNEQFF. The CDR3 DNA is TGTGCCAGCAGCTTAGGACTGGGGCCTGGCAATGAGCAGTTCTTC.